This T cell receptor beta chain appears in the sequencing data of a study of blood T cell repertoires in COVID-19. Original processing methods: Scientists estimated how many nucleated cells there were by amplifying reference gene primers. The protocol was immunoSEQ multiplex PCR, while the TCRdb copy is restricted to in-frame clones and leaves out a portion. V and J calls and clone size are as listed in that table; D and trimming were resolved from the DNA. The sample has hundreds of thousands of clones, around 82% seen once. V lost 0 bases to trimming and J lost 4 bases, with 10 bases between them. The CDR3 has 15 amino acids. Germline assignment: CDR1 LGHNA and CDR2 YSLEER. Everyone who took part was roughly 18 to 100 years old, and they came from 20 to 25 US areas. Clinical histories supplied by participants themselves formed the basis of cohort assignment. No more than 2 weeks before study entry, exposed participants had met a case of COVID-19.

Input material: PBMCs or T cells enriched from blood (not recorded which). The TCR was taken from a woman between 40 and 50 years old who had been exposed to COVID-19. The chain has TRBV4-3 and TRBJ1-5; maybe TRBD1 (6 bases). CDR3 protein: CASSQDGGENQPQHF. CDR3 coding DNA: TGCGCCAGCAGCCAAGATGGGGGCGAAAATCAGCCCCAGCATTTT.